This T cell receptor beta chain is drawn from a study of T-cell reconstitution after alpha-beta-depleted transplantation in children. A TCRbeta library incorporating unique molecular identifiers was prepared. In TCRdb, the PCR reads were re-called with MiXCR into one record per CDR3 protein. Of around 580,000 distinct CDR3 sequences listed, 20% to 25% were seen once; the top ten hold 11% to 15%. V was shortened by 2 bases and J by 6 bases, with 22 bases between the two germline ends. Germline loops: CDR1 SGHAT, CDR2 FQNNGV. The CDR3 spans 18 residues. This clonotype was seen ten or more times. The gene calls are TRBV11-2 and TRBJ2-2; a weak D match, TRBD2 (6 bases). This sequence originates from a boy in the first two years of life who had a stem cell transplant for acute myeloid leukemia, so the T cells may come from the graft donor. The specimen was PBMCs, mostly from graft donor cells, collected 360 days after TCRalphabeta/CD19-depleted stem cell transplant. CDR3 in amino acids: CASSLRLLGLMGAGELFF. Written as DNA, the CDR3 is TGTGCCAGCAGCTTACGGCTTCTGGGACTCATGGGCGCCGGGGAGCTGTTTTTT. The entire variable domain, with the rest obtained from reference TRBV11-2 and TRBJ2-2, is as follows: EAGVAQSPRYKIIEKRQSVAFWCNPISGHATLYWYQQILGQGPKLLIQFQNNGVVDDSQLPKDRFSAERLKGVDSTLKIQPAKLEDSAVYLCASSLRLLGLMGAGELFFGEGSRLTVL.